This T cell receptor beta chain was identified in a study of cytomegalovirus exposure and HLA in healthy donors. This PCR relied on a set of 60 Vbeta primers and 13 Jbeta primers. Repertoires were generated with immunoSEQ multiplex PCR, while TCRdb's copy carries only in-frame clones and drops some. This sample yields 140,000 to 150,000 clones, of which 75% are seen a single time; 7% belongs to the top ten. This clone appeared once. The specimen sequenced was PBMCs. The receptor comes from a man aged 30-40 years in good health and CMV-seronegative.

The CDR3 region is CASSQDASSYWRWGGLAGEAFF. The CDR3, as DNA: TGTGCCAGCAGCCAAGATGCCTCGAGCTATTGGCGGTGGGGGGGGTTGGCGGGTGAAGCTTTCTTT. This chain connects TRBV4-2 to TRBJ1-1; possible D gene TRBD1, 5 bases. The V gene lost 0 bases and the J gene lost 7 bases, with 36 bases spanning the gap. CDR1 is LGHNA, CDR2 YNFKEQ, per germline. CDR3 size: 22 residues.